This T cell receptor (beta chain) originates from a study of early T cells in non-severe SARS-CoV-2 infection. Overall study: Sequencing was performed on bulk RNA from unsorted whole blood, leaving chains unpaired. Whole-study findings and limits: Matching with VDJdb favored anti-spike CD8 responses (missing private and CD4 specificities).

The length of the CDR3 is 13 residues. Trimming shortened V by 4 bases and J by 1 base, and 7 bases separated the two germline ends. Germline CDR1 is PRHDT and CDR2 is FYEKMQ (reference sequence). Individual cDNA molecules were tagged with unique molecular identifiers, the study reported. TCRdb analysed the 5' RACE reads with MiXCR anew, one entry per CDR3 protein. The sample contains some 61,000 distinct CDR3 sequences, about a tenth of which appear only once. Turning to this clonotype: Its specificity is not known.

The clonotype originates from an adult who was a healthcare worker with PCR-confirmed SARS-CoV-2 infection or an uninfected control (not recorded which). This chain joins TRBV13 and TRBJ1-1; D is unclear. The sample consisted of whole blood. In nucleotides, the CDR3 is TGTGCCAGCAGCTCCCGCGGGAACACTGAAGCTTTCTTT. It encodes CASSSRGNTEAFF.